This T cell receptor beta chain was identified during a study of T cells in women clearing cervical HPV infection. Overall study context: Cases' blood sampling followed lesion detection by median roughly 150 days (90 to 200). General study points: Controls had more TRBV6-7 (around 0.15%) than cases (about 0.11%).

The CDR3 extends over 14 amino acids. Germline CDR1 and CDR2: SGHDN and FVKESK. Dot-blot hybridization genotyped cervical HPV amplified with MY09/MY11 PCR. Sequenced by immunoSEQ multiplex PCR; TCRdb stores in-frame clones only, minus some. The sample table sets out 20,000 to 25,000 clones. As to this clone: Its specificity is unknown. From the germline J gene comes the end of the CDR3, since the read stops 3 residues before it.

Specimen: blood buffy coat. The chain combines TRBV14 with TRBJ1-1; D is perhaps TRBD1 (6 bases). The clonotype was recovered from a woman aged 18-69 years with a cervical HPV16 infection that either progressed to CIN3+ or cleared (not recorded which). CDR3 bases read: TGTGCCAGCAGCCAAGGCAGGGGAGGTTTTAGG. It specifies CASSQGRGGFR. The whole CDR3 protein is CASSQGRGGFRAFF.